This section outlines one TCR beta chain sequence together with its context. The antigen is undetermined. Assay: immunoSEQ multiplex PCR; the TCRdb copy retains only in-frame clones and omits some. Among tens of thousands of clones, 75% to 85% were seen once, and the ten largest hold roughly 5.7%. This specimen comes from a study of a mutant IDH1 vaccine in newly diagnosed glioma. As for the study in general: Investigators started vaccination 4-6 weeks after radiotherapy alone, or with temozolomide cycles.

The CDR3 runs 17 residues. Germline-derived CDR1 and CDR2 are LGHNA and YNFKEQ. The trim removed 1 base at V and 2 bases at J, leaving 5 bases unmatched. Time point denoted: week 35, safety follow-up. Vaccinated patients received 300 ug of mutant IDH1 20-mer peptide per dose, with topical imiquimod. Tumors from donors were new WHO grade 3 or 4 IDH1-mutant astrocytomas with ATRX loss. Sequenced here: PBMCs, sampled from a glioma patient whose treatment included an IDH1 peptide vaccine. The receptor was derived from a man aged 35 to 55 with glioma. This chain links TRBV4-2 with TRBJ2-1; 10 positions match TRBD2. CDR3 sequence reads: CASSQASGSTPYNEQFF. The CDR3 coding sequence is TGTGCCAGCAGCCAAGCTAGCGGGAGCACCCCCTACAATGAGCAGTTCTTC.